Described below is a single T cell receptor (beta chain) sequence and its context. With V trimmed by 3 bases and J by 1 base, 13 bases remained unmatched. Per germline, CDR1 LGHDT and CDR2 YNNKEL (reference sequence). The CDR3 totals 18 residues. The data were obtained in a study of T-cell reconstitution after alpha-beta-depleted transplantation in children. Construction of the TCRbeta library involved unique molecular identifiers. TCRdb recomputed calls from the PCR reads with MiXCR, one row per CDR3 protein. The sample gives around 250,000 distinct CDR3 sequences, more than 9% of which show up once; around a tenth is in the top ten.

The chain couples TRBV3-1 to TRBJ1-2, with 8 bases that match TRBD1. The specimen comprised PBMCs from the stem cell graft donor, sampled from the stem cell graft. This receptor was taken from a human donor who donated a stem cell graft to a child with SCID. The DNA of the CDR3 is TGTGCCAGCAGCCAGACCGCAGGGGGCGGCGGCTTTAACTATGGCTACACCTTC. This sequence encodes CASSQTAGGGGFNYGYTF.